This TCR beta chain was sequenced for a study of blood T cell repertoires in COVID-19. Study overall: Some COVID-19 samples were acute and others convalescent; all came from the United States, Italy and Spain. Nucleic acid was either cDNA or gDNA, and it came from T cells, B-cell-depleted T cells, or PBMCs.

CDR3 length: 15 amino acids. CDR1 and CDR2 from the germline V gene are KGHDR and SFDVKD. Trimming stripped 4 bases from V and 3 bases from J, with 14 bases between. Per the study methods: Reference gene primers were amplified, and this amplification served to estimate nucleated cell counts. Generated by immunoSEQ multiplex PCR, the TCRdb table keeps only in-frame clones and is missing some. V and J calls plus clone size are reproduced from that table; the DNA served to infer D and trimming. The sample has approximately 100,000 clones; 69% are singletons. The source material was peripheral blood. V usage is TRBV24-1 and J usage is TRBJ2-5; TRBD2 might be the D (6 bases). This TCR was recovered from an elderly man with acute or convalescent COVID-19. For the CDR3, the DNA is TGTGCCACCAGTGAGGCCCCACCTAGCGAAGAGACCCAGTACTTC. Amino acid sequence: CATSEAPPSEETQYF.